Listed below are T cell receptor beta chains from one sample, sequenced in a study of human T cells and chemical hapten exposure. TCRdb used MiXCR to reprocess the RACE reads, holding one entry per CDR3 protein. The data contain about 340,000 distinct CDR3 sequences, around 7% of them singletons. Sequencing used whole blood, obtained in connection with sensitization to the hapten diphenylcyclopropenone (DPC). These receptors were obtained from a woman aged 18-29 years with alopecia areata. Some clones in this sample may be carry-over from other donors' samples. Each CDR3 is given with its conserved first and last residue. D genes are given only for firm matches. Size tells how often a clone was seen (once, few, many) or the class of an expanded clone, and some rows leave it out.

>few|TRBV29-1|-|TRBJ1-1
TGCAGCGTTGTGGGGGGGACTCATGAAGCTTTCTTT
CSVVGGTHEAFF
>many|TRBV4-2|TRBD1|TRBJ1-5
TGTGCCAGCAGCCAAGAGACAGGGGGCAATCAGCCCCAGCATTTT
CASSQETGGNQPQHF
>few|TRBV24-1|-|TRBJ2-3
TGTGCCACCAGTGAAGCGGACCCCATCACAGATACGCAGTATTTT
CATSEADPITDTQYF
>-|TRBV2|-|TRBJ1-5
TGTGCCAGCAGATACGAAGCGAACAATCAGCCCCAGCATTTT
CASRYEANNQPQHF
>-|TRBV5-8|-|TRBJ1-1
TGTGCCAGCAGCTTGGAACAGTCGAACACTGAAGCTTTCTTT
CASSLEQSNTEAFF
>few|TRBV7-6|-|TRBJ2-7
TGTGCCAGCAGCTTATTGCCAGGGGTTATCCACGAGCAGTACTTC
CASSLLPGVIHEQYF
>many|TRBV9|-|TRBJ2-3
TGTGCCAGCAGCGTAGGGGTCCGCCGCACAGATACGCAGTATTTT
CASSVGVRRTDTQYF
>few|TRBV5-4|-|TRBJ2-6
TGTGCCAGCAGCTTCGAGAATCCCGGGGCCAACGTCCTGACTTTC
CASSFENPGANVLTF
>many|TRBV5-5|TRBD2|TRBJ2-7
TGTGCCAGCAGCTTGGTGCCAGCGGGGGGGCTGGAAGCCTACGAGCAGTACTTC
CASSLVPAGGLEAYEQYF
>-|TRBV9|TRBD1|TRBJ2-6
TGTGCCAGCAGCCCCCAGGACAGGGCTCGCTCTGGGGCCAACGTCCTGACTTTC
CASSPQDRARSGANVLTF
>-|TRBV28|-|TRBJ2-7
TGTGCCAGCCAGAGCGGTTCTTACGAGCAGTACTTC
CASQSGSYEQYF
>few|TRBV16|-|TRBJ1-2
TGTGCCAGCAGCCCACAGCGCGGAAATAACTATGGCTACACCTTC
CASSPQRGNNYGYTF
>-|TRBV29-1|-|TRBJ1-2
TGCAGCGTGCCAGACCGGGACACTAACTATGGCTACACCTTC
CSVPDRDTNYGYTF
>-|TRBV3-1|-|TRBJ1-1
TGTGCCAGCAGCCAAGAAGGTGCGGGGACTGAAGCTTTCTTT
CASSQEGAGTEAFF
>few|TRBV7-9|TRBD1|TRBJ2-7
TGTGCCAGCAGCTTCACCGGGACAGGGGAAGAGGAGTACTTC
CASSFTGTGEEEYF
>few|TRBV12-3/TRBV12-4|-|TRBJ1-1
TGTGCCAGCAGTTTCAGGGGAGAGGACACTGAAGCTTTCTTT
CASSFRGEDTEAFF
>many|TRBV11-1|TRBD1|TRBJ1-1
TGTGCCAGCAGCTTAGACGTAAGTGGATGGACAGGGGGCACTGAAGCTTTCTTT
CASSLDVSGWTGGTEAFF
>-|TRBV6-5|-|TRBJ1-1
TGTGCCAGCAGCCCGACTCTCAGGGGCACTGAAGCTTTCTTT
CASSPTLRGTEAFF
>many|TRBV9|TRBD1|TRBJ2-3
TGTGCCAGCAGCGTAGCACAGGGGGGCACAGATACGCAGTATTTT
CASSVAQGGTDTQYF
>many|TRBV7-2|-|TRBJ2-3
TGTGCCAGCAGCTTGGGGACCGACACAGATACGCAGTATTTT
CASSLGTDTDTQYF
>many|TRBV7-2|-|TRBJ2-3
TGTGCCAGCAGCTTAGAGGCGGGGGCCACAGATACGCAGTATTTT
CASSLEAGATDTQYF
>-|TRBV6-1|-|TRBJ2-1
TGTGCCAGCAGTGAAGAGGGGGAATCCTACAATGAGCAGTTCTTC
CASSEEGESYNEQFF
>few|TRBV9|-|TRBJ2-2
TGTGCCAGCAGCGAGGTGTACGCCGGGGAGCTGTTTTTT
CASSEVYAGELFF
>many|TRBV4-3|-|TRBJ1-4
TGCGCCAGCAGCCCTAGACACTCGAATGAAAAACTGTTTTTT
CASSPRHSNEKLFF
>many|TRBV5-4|TRBD2|TRBJ2-3
TGTGCCAGCAGCTTGGTAGCGGGGGGCCACACAGATACGCAGTATTTT
CASSLVAGGHTDTQYF
>few|TRBV5-1|TRBD1|TRBJ1-6
TGCGCCAGCAGCTGGACAGGGGGCTCCTATAATTCACCCCTCCACTTT
CASSWTGGSYNSPLHF
>many|TRBV7-9|TRBD2|TRBJ2-7
TGTGCCAGCAGGACTAGCGGGGGGGAAAACGAGCAGTACTTC
CASRTSGGENEQYF
>many|TRBV7-2|TRBD2|TRBJ2-3
TGTGCCAGCAGCCCTCGGACTAGCTTCACGGCAGATACGCAGTATTTT
CASSPRTSFTADTQYF